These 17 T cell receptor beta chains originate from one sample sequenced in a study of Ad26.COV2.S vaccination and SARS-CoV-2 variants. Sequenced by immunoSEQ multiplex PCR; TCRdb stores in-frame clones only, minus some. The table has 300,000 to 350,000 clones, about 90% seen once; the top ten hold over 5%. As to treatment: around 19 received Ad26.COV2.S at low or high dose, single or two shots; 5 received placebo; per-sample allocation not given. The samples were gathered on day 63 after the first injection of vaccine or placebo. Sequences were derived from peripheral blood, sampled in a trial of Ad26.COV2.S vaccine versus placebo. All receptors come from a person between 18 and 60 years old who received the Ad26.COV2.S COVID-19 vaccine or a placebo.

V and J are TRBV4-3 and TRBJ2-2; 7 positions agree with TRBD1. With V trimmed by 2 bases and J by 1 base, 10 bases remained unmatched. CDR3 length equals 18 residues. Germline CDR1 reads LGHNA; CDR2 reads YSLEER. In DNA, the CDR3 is TGCGCCAGCAGCCAACTCATACTGGGACAGATGAACACCGGGGAGCTGTTTTTT. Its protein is CASSQLILGQMNTGELFF.

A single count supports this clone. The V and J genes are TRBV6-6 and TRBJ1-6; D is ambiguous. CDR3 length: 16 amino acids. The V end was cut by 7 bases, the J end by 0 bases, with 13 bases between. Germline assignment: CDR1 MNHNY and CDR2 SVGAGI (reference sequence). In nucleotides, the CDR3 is TGTGCCAGCACTCCGTCGAAGAGCTCCTATAATTCACCCCTCCACTTT. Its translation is CASTPSKSSYNSPLHF.

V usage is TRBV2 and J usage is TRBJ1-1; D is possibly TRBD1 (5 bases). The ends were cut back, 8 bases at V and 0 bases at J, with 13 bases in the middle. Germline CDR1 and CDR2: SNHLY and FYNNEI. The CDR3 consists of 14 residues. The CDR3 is CASCPRGVNTEAFF. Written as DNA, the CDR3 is TGTGCCAGCTGCCCAAGGGGCGTGAACACTGAAGCTTTCTTT.

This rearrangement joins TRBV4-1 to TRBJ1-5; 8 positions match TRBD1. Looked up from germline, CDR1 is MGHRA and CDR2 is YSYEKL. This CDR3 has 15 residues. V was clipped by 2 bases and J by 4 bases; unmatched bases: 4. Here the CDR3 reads CASSQIQGANQPQHF. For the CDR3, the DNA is TGCGCCAGCAGCCAAATTCAGGGGGCGAATCAGCCCCAGCATTTT.

The CDR3 coding sequence is TGTGCCAGTAGTATCGACAGCTACACCGGGGAGCTGTTTTTT. The encoded protein is CASSIDSYTGELFF. The chain employs TRBV19 and TRBJ2-2; TRBD1 might be the D (5 bases). This CDR3 has 14 amino acids. Germline CDR1 reads LNHDA; CDR2 reads SQIVND (reference sequence). V shed 3 bases and J shed 3 bases, with 8 bases lying between them.

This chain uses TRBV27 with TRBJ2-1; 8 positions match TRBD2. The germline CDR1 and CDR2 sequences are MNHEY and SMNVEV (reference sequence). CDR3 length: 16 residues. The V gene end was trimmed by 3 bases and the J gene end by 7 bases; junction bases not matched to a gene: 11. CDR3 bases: TGTGCCAGCAGTTTGGGAGGACTAGCAAAGTATAATGAGCAGTTCTTC. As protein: CASSLGGLAKYNEQFF.

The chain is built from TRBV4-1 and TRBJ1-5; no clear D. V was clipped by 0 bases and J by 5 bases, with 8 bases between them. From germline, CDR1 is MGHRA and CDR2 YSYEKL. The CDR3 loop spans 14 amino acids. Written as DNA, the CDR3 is TGCGCCAGCAGCCAAGAAACCGTTTATCAGCCCCAGCATTTT. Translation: CASSQETVYQPQHF.

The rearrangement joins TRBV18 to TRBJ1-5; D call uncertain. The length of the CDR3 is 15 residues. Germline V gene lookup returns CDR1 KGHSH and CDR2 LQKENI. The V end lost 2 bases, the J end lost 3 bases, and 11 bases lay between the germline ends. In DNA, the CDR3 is TGTGCCAGCTCACCATCCCTCAGCCTCAATCAGCCCCAGCATTTT. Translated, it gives CASSPSLSLNQPQHF.

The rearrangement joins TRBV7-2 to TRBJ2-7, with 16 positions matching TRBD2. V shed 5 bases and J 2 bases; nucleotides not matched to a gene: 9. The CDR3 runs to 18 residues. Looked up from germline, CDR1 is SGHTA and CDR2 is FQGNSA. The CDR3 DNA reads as TGTGCCAGCAGCGACCCGGGACTAGCGGGGGGGCGTGCCTACGAGCAGTACTTC. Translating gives CASSDPGLAGGRAYEQYF.

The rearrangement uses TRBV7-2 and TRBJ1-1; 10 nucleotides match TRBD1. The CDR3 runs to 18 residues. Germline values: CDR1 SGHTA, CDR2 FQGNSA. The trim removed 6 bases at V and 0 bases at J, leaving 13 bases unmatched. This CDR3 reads CASRKRGDRGVVNTEAFF. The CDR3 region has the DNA TGTGCCAGCAGAAAAAGGGGGGACAGGGGTGTCGTGAACACTGAAGCTTTCTTT. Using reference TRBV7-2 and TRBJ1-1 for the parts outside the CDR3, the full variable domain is GAGVSQSPSNKVTEKGKDVELRCDPISGHTALYWYRQSLGQGLEFLIYFQGNSAPDKSGLPSDRFSAERTGGSVSTLTIQRTQQEDSAVYLCASRKRGDRGVVNTEAFFGQGTRLTVV.

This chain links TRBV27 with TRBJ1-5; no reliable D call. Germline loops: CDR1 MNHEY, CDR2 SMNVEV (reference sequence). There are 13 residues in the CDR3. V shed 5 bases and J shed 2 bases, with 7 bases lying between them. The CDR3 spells CASSNGGNQPQHF. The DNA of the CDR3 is TGTGCCAGCAGTAACGGGGGCAATCAGCCCCAGCATTTT.

The CDR3 nucleotides read TGTGCCAGCAGCCAAGAAGGGGGGGACTCTAACTATGGCTACACCTTC. Amino acid sequence: CASSQEGGDSNYGYTF. J is TRBJ1-2 and V is TRBV3-1 (or the pseudogene TRBV3-2); D is perhaps TRBD1 (6 bases). Germline V gives CDR1 LGHDT, CDR2 YNNKEL (reference sequence). This CDR3 spans 16 amino acids. V was shortened by 0 bases and J by 0 bases, with 11 bases between the two germline ends.

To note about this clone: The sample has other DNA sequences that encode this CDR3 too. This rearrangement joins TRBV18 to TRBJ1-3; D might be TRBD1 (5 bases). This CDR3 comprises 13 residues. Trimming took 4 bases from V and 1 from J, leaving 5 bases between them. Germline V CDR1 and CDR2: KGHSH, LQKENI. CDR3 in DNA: TGTGCCAGCTCACAGGGGTCTGGAAACACCATATATTTT. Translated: CASSQGSGNTIYF.

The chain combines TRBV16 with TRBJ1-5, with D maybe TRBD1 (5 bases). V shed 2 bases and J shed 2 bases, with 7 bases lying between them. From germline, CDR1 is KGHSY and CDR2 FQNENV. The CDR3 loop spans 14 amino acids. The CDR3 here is CASSQGGGNQPQHF. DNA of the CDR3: TGTGCCAGCAGCCAAGGGGGGGGCAATCAGCCCCAGCATTTT.

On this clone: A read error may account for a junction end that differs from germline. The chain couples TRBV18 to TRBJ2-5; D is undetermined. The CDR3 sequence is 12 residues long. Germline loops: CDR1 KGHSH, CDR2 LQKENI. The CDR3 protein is CASSPQQETQYF. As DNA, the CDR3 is TGTGCCAGCTCGCCACAGCAAGAGACCCAGTACTTC.

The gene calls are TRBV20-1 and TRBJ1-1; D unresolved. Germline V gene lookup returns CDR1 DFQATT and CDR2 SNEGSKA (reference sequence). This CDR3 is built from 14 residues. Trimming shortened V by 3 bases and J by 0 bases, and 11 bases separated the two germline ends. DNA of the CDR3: TGCAGTGCTAGTAAAGAGGGATTGAACACTGAAGCTTTCTTT. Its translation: CSASKEGLNTEAFF.

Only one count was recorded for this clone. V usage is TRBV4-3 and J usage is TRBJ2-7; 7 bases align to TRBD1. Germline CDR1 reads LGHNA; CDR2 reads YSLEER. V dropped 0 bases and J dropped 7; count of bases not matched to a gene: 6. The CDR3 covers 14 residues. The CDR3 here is CASSQEDRPGEQYF. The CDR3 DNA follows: TGCGCCAGCAGCCAAGAGGACAGGCCAGGGGAGCAGTACTTC.